One sample yielded the 28 T cell receptor beta chains listed below, sequenced in a study of blood T cell repertoires in COVID-19. Measured with immunoSEQ multiplex PCR; TCRdb has only the in-frame clones, and not every one. The sample includes roughly 140,000 clones, about nine tenths of them seen just once. Material: PBMCs or T cells enriched from blood (not recorded which). The receptor set was obtained from a man between 60 and 75 years old who had recovered from COVID-19.

This chain links TRBV7-8 with TRBJ2-7; TRBD1 matches at 11 bases. Germline loops: CDR1 SGHVS, CDR2 FQNEAQ. The CDR3 length is 15 residues. The trim removed 5 bases at V and 5 bases at J, leaving 8 bases unmatched. The CDR3 protein is CASSDRDRGRNEQYF. CDR3 bases: TGTGCCAGCAGCGACCGGGACAGGGGGAGAAACGAGCAGTACTTC.

This clone occurred once. The chain has TRBV6-5 and TRBJ1-1, with D tentatively TRBD1 (6 bases). The germline V and J ends were trimmed by 2 bases and 0 bases, with 13 bases remaining between them. Germline lookup yields CDR1 MNHEY and CDR2 SVGAGI. CDR3 length: 16 amino acids. The CDR3 is CASSYLKQGLNTEAFF. The CDR3 DNA sequence: TGTGCCAGCAGTTACCTCAAACAGGGACTGAACACTGAAGCTTTCTTT.

V gene TRBV2 combines with J gene TRBJ1-1; 7 bases fit TRBD1. Germline V gene lookup returns CDR1 SNHLY and CDR2 FYNNEI. Trimming took 8 bases from V and 14 from J; bases not matched to a gene: 14. The CDR3 length is 12 residues. CDR3 in amino acids: CASHFEQGGPFF. As DNA, the CDR3 is TGTGCCAGCCACTTCGAGCAGGGGGGTCCCTTCTTT.

V and J are TRBV29-1 and TRBJ2-7, with TRBD1 matching 7 bases. J was trimmed by 3 bases and V by 3 bases; bases with no gene match: 2. The V gene's germline CDR1 is SQVTM and CDR2 ANQGSEA. The CDR3 is made up of 12 amino acids. DNA of the CDR3: TGCAGCGTTGATTCAGGGGGCTACGAGCAGTACTTC. It translates to CSVDSGGYEQYF.

The rearrangement links TRBV28 to TRBJ1-2; D remains ambiguous. CDR3 length: 10 amino acids. The germline V gene has CDR1 MDHEN and CDR2 SYDVKM. V shed 9 bases and J shed 2 bases, with 4 bases lying between them. The CDR3 coding sequence is TGTGCCAGTCTAAACTATGGCTACACCTTC. As protein: CASLNYGYTF.

The genes are TRBV7-6 and TRBJ1-2; D may be TRBD1 (5 bases). The V gene lost 2 bases and the J gene lost 9 bases, with 25 bases spanning the gap. CDR1 is SGHVS, CDR2 FNYEAQ, per germline. The CDR3 sequence is 17 residues long. In DNA form, the CDR3 reads TGTGCCAGCAGCTTACGGGCAGGGCAAAAACAGGTCGGCAGCTACACCTTC. Amino acids: CASSLRAGQKQVGSYTF.

This rearrangement joins TRBV28 to TRBJ2-1; 10 nucleotides match TRBD2. V lost 3 bases and J lost 6; bases outside the gene matches: 5. Germline CDR1 MDHEN, CDR2 SYDVKM. CDR3 length equals 15 residues. As DNA, the CDR3 is TGTGCCAGCAGTTTGCGTAGCGGGAGGATCAATGAGCAGTTCTTC. Translating gives CASSLRSGRINEQFF.

This chain uses TRBV5-1 with TRBJ2-1; 12 nucleotides line up with TRBD2. The CDR3 covers 15 residues. Germline loops: CDR1 SGHRS, CDR2 YFSETQ. V was pared by 4 bases and J by 7 bases, with 6 bases of the junction left unmatched. The CDR3 sequence is CASSPGLAGPNEQFF. CDR3 nucleotide sequence: TGCGCCAGCAGCCCTGGACTAGCGGGGCCGAATGAGCAGTTCTTC.

V usage is TRBV5-1 and J usage is TRBJ2-1, with a possible D match to TRBD2 (5 bases). The CDR3 runs 12 residues. Between the trimmed V and J ends, which lost 4 bases and 5 bases, there was a span of 7 bases. Germline CDR1 reads SGHRS; CDR2 reads YFSETQ. CDR3 coding DNA: TGCGCCAGCAGCACTAGAGACAATGAGCAGTTCTTC. Protein sequence: CASSTRDNEQFF. Complete variable domain (other parts from reference TRBV5-1 and TRBJ2-1): KAGVTQTPRYLIKTRGQQVTLSCSPISGHRSVSWYQQTPGQGLQFLFEYFSETQRNKGNFPGRFSGRQFSNSRSEMNVSTLELGDSALYLCASSTRDNEQFFGPGTRLTVL.

The chain carries TRBV7-2 and TRBJ2-7, with TRBD2 matching over 8 bases. Trimming took 5 bases from V and 0 from J; bases not matched to a gene: 9. The CDR3 covers 16 residues. Germline V gives CDR1 SGHTA, CDR2 FQGNSA. The CDR3 coding sequence is TGTGCCAGCAGCCCCGACGGGGGGGGGAGCTCCTACGAGCAGTACTTC. Its protein is CASSPDGGGSSYEQYF.

The gene calls are TRBV11-2 and TRBJ1-2; D perhaps matches TRBD1 (5 bases). The CDR3 has 15 amino acids. CDR1 and CDR2 (germline): SGHAT, FQNNGV. Trimming took off 5 bases at V and 0 bases at J, with 13 bases between the two ends. The CDR3 sequence: CASSLGGTSNYGYTF. CDR3 nucleotide sequence: TGTGCCAGCAGCCTGGGAGGGACGTCTAACTATGGCTACACCTTC.

The J gene is TRBJ1-2, the V gene TRBV29-1, with a possible D match to TRBD1 (5 bases). The CDR3 totals 12 residues. The V gene lost 6 bases and the J gene lost 6 bases, with 14 bases spanning the gap. Germline CDR1 and CDR2: SQVTM and ANQGSEA. CDR3 sequence: CSVARRRDGYTF. CDR3 in DNA: TGCAGCGTCGCCAGACGCAGGGATGGCTACACCTTC.

This chain joins TRBV2 and TRBJ2-5, with unresolved D. The CDR3 has 13 residues. Germline-derived CDR1 and CDR2 are SNHLY and FYNNEI. V was shortened by 3 bases and J by 3 bases, with 8 bases between the two germline ends. The CDR3 loop reads CASSDWAEETQYF. CDR3 nucleotides: TGTGCCAGCAGTGATTGGGCAGAAGAGACCCAGTACTTC.

V and J are TRBV10-3 and TRBJ2-3; weak D call: TRBD2 (5 bases). CDR1 is ENHRY and CDR2 is SYGVKD in the germline V gene. Deletions cut 5 bases from V and 5 bases from J, with 11 bases between. The CDR3 contains 13 residues. The CDR3: CAISPTTKDTQYF. In nucleotides, the CDR3 is TGTGCCATCAGTCCGACTACCAAAGATACGCAGTATTTT.

A word on this clone: The sample carries other DNA sequences with the same CDR3. The chain carries TRBV15 and TRBJ2-1, with a possible D match to TRBD2 (5 bases). The germline gives CDR1 LNHNV, CDR2 YYDKDF (reference sequence). The CDR3 runs to 13 residues. The V and J ends lost 1 base and 9 bases respectively, with 10 bases between them. The CDR3 sequence is CATSRGGSGEQFF. CDR3 coding DNA: TGTGCCACCAGCAGAGGAGGGTCAGGTGAGCAGTTCTTC.

The chain has TRBV6-5 and TRBJ2-5; 12 positions match TRBD2. Unmatched junction bases numbered 7, after V lost 6 bases and J lost 5 bases. CDR3 length: 15 amino acids. The germline V gene has CDR1 MNHEY and CDR2 SVGAGI. The CDR3 loop is CASSRLAGVGETQYF. As DNA, the CDR3 is TGTGCCAGCAGCCGACTAGCGGGAGTGGGTGAGACCCAGTACTTC.

The V and J genes are TRBV7-6 and TRBJ2-3, with 7 bases fitting TRBD1. Trimming at V came to 1 base and at J to 6 bases, leaving 7 bases not matched to a gene. CDR3 size: 15 residues. The germline gives CDR1 SGHVS, CDR2 FNYEAQ. CDR3 sequence reads: CASSLGHSGGDTQYF. The CDR3 nucleotides are TGTGCCAGCAGCTTAGGGCACTCAGGGGGTGATACGCAGTATTTT. The full variable domain, rest sourced from reference TRBV7-6 and TRBJ2-3, is GAGVSQSPRYKVTKRGQDVALRCDPISGHVSLYWYRQALGQGPEFLTYFNYEAQQDKSGLPNDRFSAERPEGSISTLTIQRTEQRDSAMYRCASSLGHSGGDTQYFGPGTRLTVL.

This sequence joins TRBV6-5 and TRBJ2-7; D is possibly TRBD2 (5 bases). This CDR3 is 16 amino acids long. Germline lookup yields CDR1 MNHEY and CDR2 SVGAGI. The V and J ends lost 2 bases and 1 base respectively, with 15 bases between them. This chain's CDR3 is CASSYGAVTPSYEQYF. In DNA, the CDR3 is TGTGCCAGCAGTTACGGAGCGGTAACACCTTCCTACGAGCAGTACTTC.

This chain links TRBV7-9 with TRBJ2-6, with 14 bases that match TRBD2. This CDR3 has 19 residues. J gave up 2 bases and V 1 base, and 4 bases lay outside the gene matches. Germline V CDR1 and CDR2: SEHNR, FQNEAQ (reference sequence). CDR3 coding DNA: TGTGCCAGCAGCTTAGGGGGGACTAGCGGGAGTGCTGGGGCCAACGTCCTGACTTTC. Amino acid sequence: CASSLGGTSGSAGANVLTF.

The chain joins TRBV5-4 to TRBJ1-2, with D tentatively TRBD1 (6 bases). The CDR3 spans 13 residues. Trimming pared 2 bases from V and 8 bases from J, leaving 13 bases between. Germline lookup yields CDR1 SGHNT and CDR2 YYREEE (reference sequence). CDR3 DNA: TGTGCCAGCAGCTTCCGGGGGGCGGAAGGCTACACCTTC. Translation gives CASSFRGAEGYTF.

The chain recombines TRBV14 with TRBJ1-1, with TRBD1 identical over 10 bases. Trimming removed 4 bases from V and 6 bases from J; junction bases left unmatched: 11. The germline CDR1 and CDR2 sequences are SGHDN and FVKESK. The CDR3 length is 16 residues. CDR3 protein: CASSRRLGQGIPEAFF. CDR3 bases: TGTGCCAGCAGCCGAAGGTTGGGACAGGGGATACCTGAAGCTTTCTTT. The variable domain in full, completed from reference TRBV14 and TRBJ1-1, reads EAGVTQFPSHSVIEKGQTVTLRCDPISGHDNLYWYRRVMGKEIKFLLHFVKESKQDESGMPNNRFLAERTGGTYSTLKVQPAELEDSGVYFCASSRRLGQGIPEAFFGQGTRLTVV.

The DNA of the CDR3 is TGTGCCAGCAGCTTAAATGAGGGGGGGTCTCAGTACTTC. This encodes CASSLNEGGSQYF. The V call is TRBV11-2, the J call TRBJ2-7, with TRBD2 as a possible D gene (7 bases). This CDR3 spans 13 amino acids. V lost 2 bases, J lost 10 bases, and 15 bases lay in between. In germline, CDR1 is SGHAT, CDR2 FQNNGV.

The J gene is TRBJ1-2, the V gene TRBV18; 7 nucleotides agree with TRBD1. Germline CDR1 KGHSH, CDR2 LQKENI. Trimming took 1 base from V and 0 from J; bases not matched to a gene: 2. The CDR3 has 15 residues. The DNA for the CDR3 is TGTGCCAGCTCACCACAAGGACAGGCTAACTATGGCTACACCTTC. It yields the protein CASSPQGQANYGYTF.

V and J are TRBV29-1 and TRBJ1-1; a weak D match, TRBD1 (5 bases). This CDR3 comprises 13 residues. Trimming cost V 3 bases and J 2 bases, with 10 bases left between them. Germline CDR1 SQVTM, CDR2 ANQGSEA. CDR3 in DNA: TGCAGCGTTGAGGGGCCTTTCAACACTGAAGCTTTCTTT. It yields the protein CSVEGPFNTEAFF.

This clone appeared once. This chain connects TRBV24-1 to TRBJ1-6; weak D call: TRBD1 (5 bases). CDR1 is KGHDR, CDR2 SFDVKD, per germline. There are 17 residues in the CDR3. V was pared by 7 bases and J by 0 bases, with 15 bases between. This chain's CDR3 is CATRTQRGGSYNSPLHF. Here the CDR3 DNA reads TGTGCCACCAGAACCCAAAGGGGAGGCTCCTATAATTCACCCCTCCACTTT.

The rearrangement joins TRBV27 to TRBJ1-5, with D unresolved. The CDR3 length is 14 residues. Between the trimmed V and J ends, which lost 3 bases and 5 bases, there was a span of 11 bases. Germline CDR1 MNHEY, CDR2 SMNVEV (reference sequence). This CDR3 reads CASSFLAPDQPQHF. In DNA, the CDR3 is TGTGCCAGCAGTTTCTTGGCTCCCGATCAGCCCCAGCATTTT.

This sequence joins TRBV11-2 and TRBJ1-3, with a possible D match to TRBD1 (5 bases). The V end was cut by 4 bases, the J end by 2 bases, with 21 bases between. Germline loops: CDR1 SGHAT, CDR2 FQNNGV. The CDR3 spans 18 residues. CDR3: CASSSNGGQGRPGNTIYF. CDR3 nucleotides: TGTGCCAGCAGCTCTAACGGAGGGCAGGGAAGACCTGGAAACACCATATATTTT.

The V and J genes are TRBV5-1 and TRBJ2-7; 7 nucleotides align to TRBD1. J was trimmed by 2 bases and V by 4 bases; bases with no gene match: 6. CDR3 length: 14 amino acids. Germline CDR1 is SGHRS and CDR2 is YFSETQ. CDR3 loop: CASSSNRGPYEQYF. CDR3 DNA: TGCGCCAGCAGCAGTAACAGGGGTCCCTACGAGCAGTACTTC.